This TCR beta chain is from a study of cytomegalovirus exposure and HLA in healthy donors. Researchers ran the PCR with 60 Vbeta and 13 Jbeta primers. Method: immunoSEQ multiplex PCR; TCRdb's copy keeps in-frame clones and lacks some. The table lists around 200,000 clones. V was clipped by 6 bases and J by 4 bases, with 7 bases between them. This CDR3 is built from 11 residues. CDR1 is MNHNS and CDR2 is SASEGT in the germline V gene. The sample consisted of PBMCs. The receptor was isolated from a woman under 30 in good health and CMV-seropositive. The genes are TRBV6-1 and TRBJ2-7; D not certain. CDR3 DNA sequence: TGTGCCAGCAGGGCCGATTACGAGCAGTACTTC. Translating gives CASRADYEQYF.